This T cell receptor (beta chain) originates from a study of tumor and adjacent non-tumor tissue in lung cancer. Three rounds of nested PCR, following a modified ARM-PCR protocol, produced the TCRbeta library. One entry per CDR3 protein, called by TCRdb with MiXCR from the multiplex PCR reads. The sample has 65,000 to 95,000 distinct CDR3 sequences; 75% to 90% are singletons. The germline V gene encodes CDR1 MDHEN and CDR2 SYDVKM. The CDR3 is made up of 15 amino acids. In regard to this clonotype: At one boundary the junction diverges from the germline segment, which might be a read error.

RNA was extracted from bulk tissue without any cell sorting. The sequence came from a woman in her forties or fifties with non-small cell lung cancer. The sample comprised lung tumor tissue. The chain links TRBV28 to TRBJ2-1, with D possibly being TRBD2 (6 bases). The CDR3 DNA is TGTGCCGGCAGAATCGGACGGACTACCTACAATGAGCAGTTCTTC. It yields the protein CAGRIGRTTYNEQFF. The full variable domain, rest sourced from reference TRBV28 and TRBJ2-1, is DVKVTQSSRYLVKRTGEKVFLECVQDMDHENMFWYRQDPGLGLRLIYFSYDVKMKEKGDIPEGYSVSREKKERFSLILESASTNQTSMYLCAGRIGRTTYNEQFFGPGTRLTVL.